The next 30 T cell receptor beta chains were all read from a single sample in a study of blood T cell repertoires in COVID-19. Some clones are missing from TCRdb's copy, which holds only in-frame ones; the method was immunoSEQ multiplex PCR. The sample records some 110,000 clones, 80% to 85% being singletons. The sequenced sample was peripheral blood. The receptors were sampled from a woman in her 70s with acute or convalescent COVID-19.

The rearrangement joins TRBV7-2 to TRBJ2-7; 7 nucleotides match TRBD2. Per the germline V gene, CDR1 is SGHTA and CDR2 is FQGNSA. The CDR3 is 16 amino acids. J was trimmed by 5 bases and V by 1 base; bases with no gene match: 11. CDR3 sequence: CASSLVGAGRSHEQYF. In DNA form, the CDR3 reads TGTGCCAGCAGCTTAGTAGGTGCCGGGAGGTCCCACGAGCAGTACTTC.

Here the CDR3 DNA reads TGTGCCAGCAGCCAAGATGCCTCCTCGAGGCAAAAACTGTTTTTT. Translation: CASSQDASSRQKLFF. The V gene is TRBV3-1 (or the pseudogene TRBV3-2), the J gene TRBJ1-4; D is unclear. From germline, CDR1 is LGHDT and CDR2 YNNKEL (reference sequence). With 0 bases removed from V and 9 bases from J, the gap between germline ends came to 14 bases. The CDR3 contains 15 residues.

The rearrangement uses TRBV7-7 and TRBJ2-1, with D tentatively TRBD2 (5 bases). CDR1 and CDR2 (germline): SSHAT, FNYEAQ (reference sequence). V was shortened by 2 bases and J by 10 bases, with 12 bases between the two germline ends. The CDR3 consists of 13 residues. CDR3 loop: CASSLTRTGEQFF. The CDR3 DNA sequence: TGTGCCAGCAGCTTAACTAGGACCGGGGAGCAGTTCTTC.

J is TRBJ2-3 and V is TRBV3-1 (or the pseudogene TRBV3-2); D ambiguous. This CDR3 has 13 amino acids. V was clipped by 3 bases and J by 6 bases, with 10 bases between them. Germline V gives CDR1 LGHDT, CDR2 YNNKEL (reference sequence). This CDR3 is CASSHNGRDTQYF. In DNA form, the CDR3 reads TGTGCCAGCAGCCATAATGGCAGGGATACGCAGTATTTT.

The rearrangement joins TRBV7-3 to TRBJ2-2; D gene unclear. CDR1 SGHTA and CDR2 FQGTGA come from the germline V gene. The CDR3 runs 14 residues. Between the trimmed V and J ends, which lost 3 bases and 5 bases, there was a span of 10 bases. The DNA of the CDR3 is TGTGCCAGCAGCTTCAATACAGTTACCGGGGAGCTGTTTTTT. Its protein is CASSFNTVTGELFF. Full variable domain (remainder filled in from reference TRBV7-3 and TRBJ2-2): GAGVSQTPSNKVTEKGKYVELRCDPISGHTALYWYRQSLGQGPEFLIYFQGTGAADDSGLPNDRFFAVRPEGSVSTLKIQRTERGDSAVYLCASSFNTVTGELFFGEGSRLTVL.

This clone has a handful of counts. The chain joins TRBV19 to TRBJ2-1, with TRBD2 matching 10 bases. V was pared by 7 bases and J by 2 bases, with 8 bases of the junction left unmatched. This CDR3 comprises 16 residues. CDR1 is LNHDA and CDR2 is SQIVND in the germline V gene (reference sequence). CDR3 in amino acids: CASTLRGTSAYNEQFF. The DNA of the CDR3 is TGTGCCAGTACTTTAAGGGGGACTAGCGCCTACAATGAGCAGTTCTTC.

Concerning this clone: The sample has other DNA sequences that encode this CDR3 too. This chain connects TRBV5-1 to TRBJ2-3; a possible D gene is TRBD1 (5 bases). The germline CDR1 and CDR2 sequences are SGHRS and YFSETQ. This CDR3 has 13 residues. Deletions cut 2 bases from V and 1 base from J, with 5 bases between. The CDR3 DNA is TGCGCCAGCAGCTTAGGGGGCACAGATACGCAGTATTTT. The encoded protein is CASSLGGTDTQYF.

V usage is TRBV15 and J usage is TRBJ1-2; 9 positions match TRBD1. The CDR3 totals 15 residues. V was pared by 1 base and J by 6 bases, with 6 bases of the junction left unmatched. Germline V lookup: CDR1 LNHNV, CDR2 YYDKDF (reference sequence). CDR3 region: CATSRGGDRVDGYTF. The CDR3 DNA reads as TGTGCCACCAGCAGAGGGGGGGACAGGGTGGATGGCTACACCTTC.

The CDR3 DNA reads TGTGCCAGCAGCCGACAGGTTGGGAACACTGAAGCTTTCTTT. Translating it yields CASSRQVGNTEAFF. The chain combines TRBV5-5 with TRBJ1-1; possible D gene TRBD1, 6 bases. Germline V gene sequence: CDR1 SGHKS, CDR2 YYEKEE (reference sequence). Trimming stripped 4 bases from V and 1 base from J, with 11 bases between. CDR3 length: 14 residues.

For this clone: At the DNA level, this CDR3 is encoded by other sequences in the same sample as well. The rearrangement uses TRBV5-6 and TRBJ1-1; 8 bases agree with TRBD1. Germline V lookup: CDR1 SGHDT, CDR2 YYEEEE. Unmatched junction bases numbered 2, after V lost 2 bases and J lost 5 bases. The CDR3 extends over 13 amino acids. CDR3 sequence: CASSFGQGTEAFF. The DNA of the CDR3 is TGTGCCAGCAGCTTCGGACAGGGAACTGAAGCTTTCTTT.

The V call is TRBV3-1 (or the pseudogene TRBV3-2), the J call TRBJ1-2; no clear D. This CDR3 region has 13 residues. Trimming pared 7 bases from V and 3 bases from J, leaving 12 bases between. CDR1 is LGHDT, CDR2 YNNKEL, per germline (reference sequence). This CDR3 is CASTLRGYYGYTF. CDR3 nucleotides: TGTGCCAGCACCCTCCGAGGATACTATGGCTACACCTTC.

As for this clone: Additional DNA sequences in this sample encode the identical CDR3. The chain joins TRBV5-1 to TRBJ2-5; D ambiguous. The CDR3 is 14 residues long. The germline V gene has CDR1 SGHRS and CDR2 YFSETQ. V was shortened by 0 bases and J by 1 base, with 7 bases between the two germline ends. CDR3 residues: CASSLGSTQETQYF. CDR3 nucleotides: TGCGCCAGCAGCTTGGGCAGTACCCAAGAGACCCAGTACTTC. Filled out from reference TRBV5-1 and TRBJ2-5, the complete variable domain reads KAGVTQTPRYLIKTRGQQVTLSCSPISGHRSVSWYQQTPGQGLQFLFEYFSETQRNKGNFPGRFSGRQFSNSRSEMNVSTLELGDSALYLCASSLGSTQETQYFGPGTRLLVL.

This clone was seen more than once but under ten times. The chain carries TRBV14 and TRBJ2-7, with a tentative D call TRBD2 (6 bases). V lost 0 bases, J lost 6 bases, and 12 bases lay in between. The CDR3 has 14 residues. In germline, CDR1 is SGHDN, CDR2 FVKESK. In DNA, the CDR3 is TGTGCCAGCAGCCAAGATCTTGCGGGGTCCGAGCAGTACTTC. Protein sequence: CASSQDLAGSEQYF.

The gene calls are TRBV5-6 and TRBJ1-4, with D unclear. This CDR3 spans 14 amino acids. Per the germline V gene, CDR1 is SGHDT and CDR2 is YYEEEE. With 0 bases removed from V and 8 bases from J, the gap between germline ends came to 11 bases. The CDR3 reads CASSLGPWPEKLFF. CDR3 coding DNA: TGTGCCAGCAGCTTGGGTCCATGGCCCGAAAAACTGTTTTTT.

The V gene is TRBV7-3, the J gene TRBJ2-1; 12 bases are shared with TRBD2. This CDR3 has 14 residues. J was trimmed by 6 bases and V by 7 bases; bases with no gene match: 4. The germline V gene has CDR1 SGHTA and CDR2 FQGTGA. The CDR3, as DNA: TGTGCCAGCAACCTAGCGGGGGGGAGCAATGAGCAGTTCTTC. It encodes CASNLAGGSNEQFF. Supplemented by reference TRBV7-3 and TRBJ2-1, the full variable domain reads GAGVSQTPSNKVTEKGKYVELRCDPISGHTALYWYRQSLGQGPEFLIYFQGTGAADDSGLPNDRFFAVRPEGSVSTLKIQRTERGDSAVYLCASNLAGGSNEQFFGPGTRLTVL.

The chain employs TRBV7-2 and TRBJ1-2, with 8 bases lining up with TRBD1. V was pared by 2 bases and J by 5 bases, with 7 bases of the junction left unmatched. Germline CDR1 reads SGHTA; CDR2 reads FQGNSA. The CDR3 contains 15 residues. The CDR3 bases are TGTGCCAGCAGCTTATCAGGGGGCGCGGGTTATGGCTACACCTTC. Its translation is CASSLSGGAGYGYTF.

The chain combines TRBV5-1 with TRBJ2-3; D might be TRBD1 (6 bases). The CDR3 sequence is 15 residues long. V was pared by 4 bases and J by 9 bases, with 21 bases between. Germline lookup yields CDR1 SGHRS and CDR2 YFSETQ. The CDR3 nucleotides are TGCGCCAGCAGCAATACCGGGACAAGCTCTCCCACGCAGTATTTT. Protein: CASSNTGTSSPTQYF.

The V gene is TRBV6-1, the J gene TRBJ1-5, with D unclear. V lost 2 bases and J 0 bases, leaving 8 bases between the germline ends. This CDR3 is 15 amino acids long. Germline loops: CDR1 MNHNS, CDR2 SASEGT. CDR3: CASSEMRGSNQPQHF. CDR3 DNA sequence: TGTGCCAGCAGTGAAATGCGCGGTAGCAATCAGCCCCAGCATTTT.

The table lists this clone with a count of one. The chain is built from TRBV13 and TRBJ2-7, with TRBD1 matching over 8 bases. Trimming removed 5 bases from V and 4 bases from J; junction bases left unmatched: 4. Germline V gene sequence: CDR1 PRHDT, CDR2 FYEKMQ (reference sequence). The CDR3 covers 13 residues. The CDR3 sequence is CASSPRTGYEQYF. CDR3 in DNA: TGTGCCAGCAGCCCCCGGACAGGGTACGAGCAGTACTTC.

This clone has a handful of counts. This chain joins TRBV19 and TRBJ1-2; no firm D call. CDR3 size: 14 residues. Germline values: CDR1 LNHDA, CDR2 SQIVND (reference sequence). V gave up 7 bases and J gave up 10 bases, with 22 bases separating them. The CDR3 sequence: CASTPIHGVNDYTF. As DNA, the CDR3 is TGTGCCAGTACCCCGATACACGGGGTTAATGACTACACCTTC. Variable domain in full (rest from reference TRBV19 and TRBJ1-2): DGGITQSPKYLFRKEGQNVTLSCEQNLNHDAMYWYRQDPGQGLRLIYYSQIVNDFQKGDIAEGYSVSREKKESFPLTVTSAQKNPTAFYLCASTPIHGVNDYTFGSGTRLTVV.

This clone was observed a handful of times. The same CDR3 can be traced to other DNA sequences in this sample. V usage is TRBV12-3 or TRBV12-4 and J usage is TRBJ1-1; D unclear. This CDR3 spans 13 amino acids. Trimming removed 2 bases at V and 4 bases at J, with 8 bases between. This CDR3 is CASSLKRGTEAFF. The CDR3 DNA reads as TGTGCCAGCAGTTTAAAGAGAGGCACTGAAGCTTTCTTT.

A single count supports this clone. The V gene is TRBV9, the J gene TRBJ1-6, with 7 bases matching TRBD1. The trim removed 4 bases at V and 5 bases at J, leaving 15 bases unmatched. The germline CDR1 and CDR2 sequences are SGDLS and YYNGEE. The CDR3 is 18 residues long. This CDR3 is CASSPTPNRGSNNSPLHF. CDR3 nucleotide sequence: TGTGCCAGCAGCCCAACCCCCAACAGGGGCTCAAATAATTCACCCCTCCACTTT.

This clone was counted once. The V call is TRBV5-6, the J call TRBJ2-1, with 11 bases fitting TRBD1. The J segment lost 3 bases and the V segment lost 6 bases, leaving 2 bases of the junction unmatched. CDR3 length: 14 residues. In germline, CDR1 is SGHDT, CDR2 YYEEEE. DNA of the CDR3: TGTGCCAGCACCGGGACAGGGGGCTACAATGAGCAGTTCTTC. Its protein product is CASTGTGGYNEQFF.

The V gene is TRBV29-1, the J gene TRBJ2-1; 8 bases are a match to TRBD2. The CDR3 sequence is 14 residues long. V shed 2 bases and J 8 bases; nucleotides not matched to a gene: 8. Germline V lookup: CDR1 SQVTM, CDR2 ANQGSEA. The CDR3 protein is CSVEPGGEMDEQFF. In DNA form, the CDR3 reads TGCAGCGTTGAACCGGGAGGGGAGATGGATGAGCAGTTCTTC.

The CDR3 coding sequence is TGCGCCAGCAGCCGAGAAGTAAGGAGAGAGACCCAGTACTTC. It yields the protein CASSREVRRETQYF. The V and J genes are TRBV4-1 and TRBJ2-5; D remains ambiguous. CDR1 is MGHRA, CDR2 YSYEKL, per germline. V lost 4 bases and J lost 4, with 13 bases in between. The CDR3 contains 14 residues.

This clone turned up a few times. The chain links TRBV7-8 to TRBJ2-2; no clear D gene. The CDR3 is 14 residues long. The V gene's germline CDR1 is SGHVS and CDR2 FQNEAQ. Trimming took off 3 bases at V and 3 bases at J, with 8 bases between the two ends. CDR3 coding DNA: TGTGCCAGCAGCTTTGGGCCCTACACCGGGGAGCTGTTTTTT. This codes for CASSFGPYTGELFF.

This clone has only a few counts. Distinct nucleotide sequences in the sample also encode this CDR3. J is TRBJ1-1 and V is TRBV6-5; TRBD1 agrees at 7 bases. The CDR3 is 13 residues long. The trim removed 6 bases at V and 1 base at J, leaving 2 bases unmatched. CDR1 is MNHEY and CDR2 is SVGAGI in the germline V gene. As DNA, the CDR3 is TGTGCCAGCAGAGGGACAGCGAACACTGAAGCTTTCTTT. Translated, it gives CASRGTANTEAFF.

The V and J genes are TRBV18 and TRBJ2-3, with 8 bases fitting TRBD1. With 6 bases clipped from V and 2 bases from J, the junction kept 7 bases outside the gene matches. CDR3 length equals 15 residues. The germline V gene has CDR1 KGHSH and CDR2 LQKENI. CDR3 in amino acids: CASSEWDRLTDTQYF. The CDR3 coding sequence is TGTGCCAGCTCGGAGTGGGACAGGCTCACAGATACGCAGTATTTT.

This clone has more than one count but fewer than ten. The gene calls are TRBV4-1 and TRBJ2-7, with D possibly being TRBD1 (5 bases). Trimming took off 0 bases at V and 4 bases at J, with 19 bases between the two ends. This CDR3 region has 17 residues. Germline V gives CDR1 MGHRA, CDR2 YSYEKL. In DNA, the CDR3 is TGCGCCAGCAGCCAAGATCGTACGGAAGGGGCAGGGTACGAGCAGTACTTC. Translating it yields CASSQDRTEGAGYEQYF.

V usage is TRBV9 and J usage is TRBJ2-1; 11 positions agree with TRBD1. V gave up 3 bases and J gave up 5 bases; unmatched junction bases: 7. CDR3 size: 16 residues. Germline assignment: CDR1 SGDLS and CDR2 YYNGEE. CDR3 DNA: TGTGCCAGCAGCGGGATGGGGACAGGGGGTCACAATGAGCAGTTCTTC. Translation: CASSGMGTGGHNEQFF.